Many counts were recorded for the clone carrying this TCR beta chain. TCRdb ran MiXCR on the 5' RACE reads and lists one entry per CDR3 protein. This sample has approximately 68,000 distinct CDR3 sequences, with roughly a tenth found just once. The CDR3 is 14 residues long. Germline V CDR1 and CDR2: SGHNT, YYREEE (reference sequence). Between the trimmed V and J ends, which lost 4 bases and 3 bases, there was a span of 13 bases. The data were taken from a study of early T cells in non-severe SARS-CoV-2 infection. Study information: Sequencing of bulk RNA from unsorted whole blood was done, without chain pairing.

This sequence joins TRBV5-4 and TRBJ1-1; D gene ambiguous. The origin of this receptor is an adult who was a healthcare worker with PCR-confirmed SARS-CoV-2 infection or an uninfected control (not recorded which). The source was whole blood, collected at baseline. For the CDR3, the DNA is TGTGCCAGCAGCCCCGAGGTCGGGCACACTGAAGCTTTCTTT. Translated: CASSPEVGHTEAFF.